One sample yielded the 8 T cell receptor beta chains listed below, sequenced in a study of cytomegalovirus exposure and HLA in healthy donors. Some clones are missing from TCRdb's copy, which holds only in-frame ones; the method was immunoSEQ multiplex PCR. Seen here are 150,000 to 200,000 clones, about 85% observed once, and the top ten hold roughly 15%. What was sequenced was PBMCs. The source is a man aged 18 to 29 in good health and CMV-seropositive.

The chain links TRBV19 to TRBJ2-1; 10 bases are shared with TRBD1. V lost 10 bases, J lost 9 bases, and 12 bases stayed unmatched. Germline CDR1 and CDR2: LNHDA and SQIVND (reference sequence). The CDR3 has 14 amino acids. Written as DNA, the CDR3 is TGTGCCACCCATCGGGGACAGGGGATAGGTGAGCAGTTCTTC. Its translation: CATHRGQGIGEQFF.

V and J are TRBV4-2 and TRBJ2-2; D gene uncertain. Between the trimmed V and J ends, which lost 2 bases and 1 base, there was a span of 11 bases. This CDR3 contains 16 residues. In germline, CDR1 is LGHNA, CDR2 YNFKEQ. CDR3 in DNA: TGTGCCAGCAGCCAAAACACCGAGGAGAACACCGGGGAGCTGTTTTTT. Its protein is CASSQNTEENTGELFF.

The CDR3: CASSLIPSTLSYEQYF. The CDR3 DNA reads as TGTGCCAGCAGTTTAATCCCTAGCACCCTGAGCTACGAGCAGTACTTC. The J gene is TRBJ2-7, the V gene TRBV28; D is perhaps TRBD2 (5 bases). The germline V gene has CDR1 MDHEN and CDR2 SYDVKM. This CDR3 is built from 16 residues. V lost 2 bases and J lost 3, with 17 bases in between.

The sample holds one count of this clone. This chain connects TRBV19 to TRBJ1-1; D might be TRBD1 (5 bases). The germline V and J ends were trimmed by 8 bases and 6 bases, with 16 bases remaining between them. CDR3 size: 13 residues. Germline CDR1 LNHDA, CDR2 SQIVND (reference sequence). CDR3 DNA sequence: TGTGCCAGTCGGCGGTGGGGGAGGGCTGAAGCTTTCTTT. This encodes CASRRWGRAEAFF.

The CDR3 coding sequence is TGTGCCAGCACCCCGGGGAGAGACTCCTACGAGCAGTACTTC. As protein: CASTPGRDSYEQYF. The V and J genes are TRBV7-9 and TRBJ2-7, with D maybe TRBD2 (5 bases). CDR1 is SEHNR, CDR2 FQNEAQ, per germline (reference sequence). This CDR3 region has 14 residues. V lost 7 bases and J 0 bases, leaving 13 bases between the germline ends.

This clone appeared a single time. CDR3 bases: TGTGCCAGCAGTTTCACGGCAGGGGGATCGCAGCCCCAGCATTTT. It translates to CASSFTAGGSQPQHF. V gene TRBV27 combines with J gene TRBJ1-5, with 7 bases lining up with TRBD1. V shed 3 bases, J shed 7 bases, and the junction held 9 bases outside the gene matches. This CDR3 is 15 amino acids long. CDR1 and CDR2 from the germline V gene are MNHEY and SMNVEV (reference sequence).

With respect to this clone: Other DNA sequences within the sample encode an identical CDR3. V and J are TRBV27 and TRBJ2-1; D uncertain. The CDR3 is 13 amino acids. In germline, CDR1 is MNHEY, CDR2 SMNVEV (reference sequence). Trimming stripped 4 bases from V and 1 base from J, with 5 bases between. Here the CDR3 DNA reads TGTGCCAGCAGTTCCGGTTCCTACAATGAGCAGTTCTTC. It codes for CASSSGSYNEQFF.

The chain joins TRBV5-1 to TRBJ2-3; D gene uncertain. The CDR3 totals 13 residues. CDR1 and CDR2 (germline): SGHRS, YFSETQ. V was pared by 4 bases and J by 1 base, with 7 bases between. CDR3 nucleotides: TGCGCCAGCAGCCCCAGGCGCACAGATACGCAGTATTTT. Translating it yields CASSPRRTDTQYF.